This note documents a single T cell receptor beta chain sequence. Clones were sequenced by immunoSEQ multiplex PCR, and TCRdb holds only the in-frame ones, with some missing. The sample yields approximately 32,000 clones, around 96% seen once. The source of the sample is a study of monozygotic twins with cystic fibrosis. Germline assignment: CDR1 SEHNR and CDR2 FQNEAQ (reference sequence). This CDR3 has 17 amino acids. V lost 4 bases and J 8 bases, leaving 21 bases between the germline ends. Sequenced input: blood. V usage is TRBV7-9 and J usage is TRBJ1-6, with D perhaps TRBD1 (5 bases). The clonotype originates from a girl between 2 and 10 years old with cystic fibrosis. In DNA, the CDR3 is TGTGCCAGCAGCTCTTATGGCTCACTGAAGGGGCATTCACCCCTCCACTTT. Protein: CASSSYGSLKGHSPLHF.